Reported below is one TCR beta chain. Its antigen is not yet known. The input lacks base qualities; no much larger clone sits a single base away. Sequencing relied on an Illumina NovaSeq 6000. cDNA libraries for TCRalpha and TCRbeta were prepared by 5'RACE using constant-segment primers, with sample barcodes and unique molecular identifiers added. RNA was extracted from every sample with Trizol reagent. The libraries were amplified in two PCR steps, and the second step added a second sample barcode and Illumina TruSeq adapters. Sequencing of the libraries was done on an Illumina NovaSeq, producing 2 x 150 bp paired-end reads. The authors processed their data as follows. Reads were demultiplexed and collapsed into UMI-guided consensus sequences with migec v1.2.7. Using mixcr v2.1.11, the UMI consensuses were aligned to TRA and TRB V and J templates and assembled into clonotypes. Clonotypes were classified as expanded or contracted when called significant by both edgeR and NoisET, with noise models trained on biological replicates. For edgeR calls, the thresholds were a false discovery rate-adjusted p below 0.01 and a log2 fold-change of 1. PCA with hierarchical clustering of max-normalized trajectories of the 1000 most abundant clonotypes was used as exploratory dynamics analysis. The CD4 or CD8 phenotype of responding clones was assigned using the separately sequenced CD4+ and CD8+ repertoires. TCRdb reran the public reads through fastp at Q25 and MiXCR, keeping productive beta chains. Every distinct CDR3 protein forms one entry, paired with its most common genes and DNA. In this record, the V and J calls reflect TCRdb's handling and not the investigators' own analysis. Counted in this sample were some 490,000 distinct CDR3 sequences; roughly 18% of them appeared once. Clones ranked in the top ten supply around an eighth of the sample.

Ficoll-Paque density gradient centrifugation was the method used to isolate PBMCs. The data are from a study of T-cell memory formation after mild COVID-19 (TCRdb year 2021). Background for the entire study: TCR sequence clusters from the two donors were largely donor specific. In a couple of donors, T-cell clones that expanded and contracted after mild COVID-19 were followed by sequencing TCRalpha and TCRbeta repertoires longitudinally. Two young, previously healthy adult volunteers, one female and one male, were included in the cohort. Overall study results and their limits: The second-wave clones that peaked on day 37 were not confirmed to be SARS-CoV-2 specific. Contracting CD4+ clones were found mainly in CM and EM memory subsets, while CD8+ clones were enriched in EMRA. Only two mild cases were covered by the study, and larger cohorts that include severe cases with pre-infection samples were considered necessary. Some responding clones were found in pre-infection memory, which suggests that pre-existing cross-reactive memory T cells took part in the SARS-CoV-2 response. From day 15 to 85, contracting clones showed balanced CD4/CD8 phenotypes, whereas a second wave of clones that expanded from day 15 to 37 leaned towards CD4+.

V is cut by 0 bases and J by 9 bases, and the space between the germline ends is 15 bases. From cysteine to phenylalanine, the CDR3 is 13 amino acids long. CDR3 DNA only is kept here, 39 bases in frame from base 1. The germline V gene (reference sequence) specifies GTSNPN as CDR1 and SVGIG as CDR2. Recombination linked TRBV30 to TRBJ2-7; the best D guess is TRBD1, with 6 bases matching. The sequence was obtained from an adult woman who had mild COVID-19 (a few samples of this study predate the infection). The sample titles of this study are shuffled in the database, so cell type and time point are left out; the donor was told from shared clones. Sequenced input: PBMCs or a T cell subset sorted from them (not recorded which). In nucleotide form, the sequence is TGTGCCTGGAGTGTGGCAGGGGCCTGGGGGCAGTACTTC. Protein translation: CAWSVAGAWGQYF. With the portions outside the CDR3 filled from the reference TRBV30 and TRBJ2-7 genes, the complete variable region becomes SQTIHQWPATLVQPVGSPLSLECTVEGTSNPNLYWYRQAAGRGLQLLFYSVGIGQISSEVPQNLSASRPQDRQFILSSKKLLLSDSGFYLCAWSVAGAWGQYFGPGTRLTVT.